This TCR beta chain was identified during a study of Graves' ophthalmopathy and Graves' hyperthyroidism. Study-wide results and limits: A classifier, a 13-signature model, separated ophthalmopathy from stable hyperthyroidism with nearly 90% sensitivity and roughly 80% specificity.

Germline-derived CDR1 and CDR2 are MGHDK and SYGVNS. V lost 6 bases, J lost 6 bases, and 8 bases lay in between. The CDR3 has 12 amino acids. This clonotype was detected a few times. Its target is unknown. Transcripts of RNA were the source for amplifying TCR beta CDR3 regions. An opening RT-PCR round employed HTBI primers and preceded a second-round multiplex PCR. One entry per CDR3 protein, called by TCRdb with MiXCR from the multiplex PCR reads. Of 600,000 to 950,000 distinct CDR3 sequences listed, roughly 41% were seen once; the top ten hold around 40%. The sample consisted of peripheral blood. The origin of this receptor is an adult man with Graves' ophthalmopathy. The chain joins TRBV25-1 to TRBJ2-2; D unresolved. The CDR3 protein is CASSQSAGELFF. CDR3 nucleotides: TGTGCCAGCAGCCAATCTGCCGGGGAGCTGTTTTTT.